This T cell receptor (beta chain) was documented in a study of T cell changes during pregnancy in multiple sclerosis. Sequencing was performed with immunoSEQ multiplex PCR; in TCRdb, only in-frame clones are kept and a portion is missing. Here the sample spans approximately 34,000 clones, 92% being singletons. Germline CDR1 MDHEN, CDR2 SYDVKM. Trimming removed 2 bases from V and 5 bases from J, with 13 bases in between. This CDR3 comprises 14 residues. This TCR was sampled from a female donor with multiple sclerosis, enrolled in a pregnancy study. The chain carries TRBV28 and TRBJ2-7, with D possibly TRBD2 on 6 matching bases. The specimen was CD4+ T cells from peripheral blood mononuclear cells, collected after pregnancy. The CDR3 nucleotides are TGTGCCAGCAGTTTAACGCCTCGCGGGAACGAGCAGTACTTC. This codes for CASSLTPRGNEQYF.